This TCR beta chain derives from a study of identical twins. Overall study results and limits: For out-of-frame alpha sequences shared by twins, low generation probability was in excess. Cord blood beta clonotypes that were abundant carried fewer insertions, and memory repertoires showed no such trend.

Unique molecular identifiers were present on the cDNA, and a universal primer site came from template switching. MiXCR, applied by TCRdb to the 5' RACE reads, yields one record per CDR3 protein. Of about 530,000 distinct CDR3 sequences in the sample, about 15% were seen once. Details on this clonotype: The antigen remains undetermined.

The CDR3 length is 14 residues. Germline assignment: CDR1 SGHRS and CDR2 YFSETQ. The junction had 5 bases not matched to a gene; V was cut back by 4 bases and J by 4 bases. In addition, the sample was reused for a study of yellow fever vaccine responses in identical twins. As that report states: Vaccine-induced T cell responses in twins were reportedly observed to appear partly convergent, partly personalized.

The source material was CD4+ T cells sorted from blood. The TCR was taken from a woman aged 18 to 35 in good health. This rearrangement joins TRBV5-1 to TRBJ2-1, with 7 bases identical to TRBD1. The CDR3 sequence: CASSVDREYNEQFF. In DNA form, the CDR3 reads TGCGCCAGCAGCGTTGACAGGGAATACAATGAGCAGTTCTTC.